These 30 T cell receptor beta chains were sequenced from one sample in a study of T cell changes during pregnancy in multiple sclerosis. Data came from immunoSEQ multiplex PCR; TCRdb stores just in-frame clones and leaves some out. In the table there are tens of thousands of clones, 90% of which are singletons. The specimen was peripheral blood, collected after pregnancy. These receptor sequences come from a female donor in good health, enrolled as a control in a pregnancy study.

The CDR3 coding sequence is TGCGCCAGCAGCCAAGTTACAGGGATCCGTGGCTACACCTTC. Encoded protein: CASSQVTGIRGYTF. The chain uses TRBV4-1 and TRBJ1-2; D perhaps matches TRBD1 (6 bases). Trimming stripped 1 base from V and 7 bases from J, with 13 bases between. Germline-derived CDR1 and CDR2 are MGHRA and YSYEKL. CDR3 length: 14 amino acids.

The rearrangement uses TRBV20-1 and TRBJ2-1; D ambiguous. Germline CDR1 DFQATT, CDR2 SNEGSKA (reference sequence). This CDR3 is 11 amino acids long. V lost 4 bases to trimming and J lost 8 bases, with 9 bases between them. Here the CDR3 reads CSANLVDEQFF. The DNA of the CDR3 is TGCAGTGCTAATCTAGTAGATGAGCAGTTCTTC.

This clone was recorded only once. J is TRBJ2-7 and V is TRBV5-1; TRBD2 agrees at 10 bases. The CDR3 consists of 15 residues. Per the germline V gene, CDR1 is SGHRS and CDR2 is YFSETQ. The V and J ends lost 2 bases and 6 bases, in that order; junction bases with no gene match: 8. CDR3 sequence reads: CASSFILPSGSEQYF. As DNA, the CDR3 is TGCGCCAGCAGCTTTATCCTGCCTAGCGGGAGCGAGCAGTACTTC. Filled out from reference TRBV5-1 and TRBJ2-7, the complete variable domain reads KAGVTQTPRYLIKTRGQQVTLSCSPISGHRSVSWYQQTPGQGLQFLFEYFSETQRNKGNFPGRFSGRQFSNSRSEMNVSTLELGDSALYLCASSFILPSGSEQYFGPGTRLTVT.

The V gene is TRBV30, the J gene TRBJ2-7; maybe TRBD1 (5 bases). Germline V gives CDR1 GTSNPN, CDR2 SVGIG (reference sequence). This CDR3 comprises 12 residues. Between the trimmed V and J ends, which lost 7 bases and 1 base, there was a span of 11 bases. The DNA for the CDR3 is TGTGCCTCCGACAGTTCTTCCTACGAGCAGTACTTC. The encoded protein is CASDSSSYEQYF. Looking up the rest from reference TRBV30 and TRBJ2-7 gives the full variable domain: SQTIHQWPATLVQPVGSPLSLECTVEGTSNPNLYWYRQAAGRGLQLLFYSVGIGQISSEVPQNLSASRPQDRQFILSSKKLLLSDSGFYLCASDSSSYEQYFGPGTRLTVT.

This clone has ten or more counts. V gene TRBV6-5 combines with J gene TRBJ1-6; D is possibly TRBD1 (6 bases). CDR1 MNHEY and CDR2 SVGAGI come from the germline V gene. The CDR3 loop spans 12 amino acids. V shed 5 bases and J shed 7 bases, with 6 bases lying between them. CDR3 DNA sequence: TGTGCCAGCAGTCAGGGGAATTCACCCCTCCACTTT. Encoded protein: CASSQGNSPLHF.

The chain carries TRBV11-2 and TRBJ2-7; 9 bases align to TRBD1. V was clipped by 3 bases and J by 2 bases; unmatched bases: 11. Germline V lookup: CDR1 SGHAT, CDR2 FQNNGV. This CDR3 comprises 17 residues. The DNA of the CDR3 is TGTGCCAGCAGCTTGCCACGAAAGGGACAGGGAACCTACGAGCAGTACTTC. It codes for CASSLPRKGQGTYEQYF.

This clone was recorded a few times. The chain employs TRBV6-5 and TRBJ1-1; 7 positions match TRBD1. With V trimmed by 6 bases and J by 6 bases, 4 bases remained unmatched. Germline loops: CDR1 MNHEY, CDR2 SVGAGI. This CDR3 has 12 residues. The chain's CDR3 is CASRLTGAEAFF. The CDR3 nucleotides are TGTGCCAGCAGACTAACAGGGGCTGAAGCTTTCTTT.

The gene calls are TRBV19 and TRBJ1-2; 9 bases are a match to TRBD1. From germline, CDR1 is LNHDA and CDR2 SQIVND (reference sequence). Trimming at V came to 7 bases and at J to 5 bases, leaving 11 bases not matched to a gene. This CDR3 contains 15 residues. CDR3 region: CASTPRGTGLYGYTF. In DNA, the CDR3 is TGTGCCAGTACCCCCCGGGGGACAGGGCTTTATGGCTACACCTTC. Full variable domain (missing parts from reference TRBV19 and TRBJ1-2): DGGITQSPKYLFRKEGQNVTLSCEQNLNHDAMYWYRQDPGQGLRLIYYSQIVNDFQKGDIAEGYSVSREKKESFPLTVTSAQKNPTAFYLCASTPRGTGLYGYTFGSGTRLTVV.

This clone was seen more than once but under ten times. The genes are TRBV9 and TRBJ1-1; D is unresolved. Trimming stripped 3 bases from V and 11 bases from J, with 11 bases between. Per the germline V gene, CDR1 is SGDLS and CDR2 is YYNGEE. The CDR3 has 11 amino acids. CDR3 protein: CASSGRAGAFF. Here the CDR3 DNA reads TGTGCCAGCAGCGGGAGGGCGGGGGCTTTCTTT.

This sequence joins TRBV18 and TRBJ2-3; TRBD2 matches 10 bases. The V and J ends lost 3 bases and 0 bases, in that order; junction bases with no gene match: 6. The CDR3 is 17 amino acids. Germline CDR1 reads KGHSH; CDR2 reads LQKENI. This CDR3 reads CASSPRTSGTSTDTQYF. In DNA, the CDR3 is TGTGCCAGCTCACCCCGGACTAGCGGAACTAGCACAGATACGCAGTATTTT.

J is TRBJ2-4 and V is TRBV6-5, with a weak D call TRBD1 (5 bases). Germline V lookup: CDR1 MNHEY, CDR2 SVGAGI. V dropped 0 bases and J dropped 1 base, with 7 bases sitting between them. The CDR3 runs to 15 residues. The CDR3 coding sequence is TGTGCCAGCAGTTACTCGCCAGGGGCCAAAAACATTCAGTACTTC. Protein sequence: CASSYSPGAKNIQYF.

The chain carries TRBV19 and TRBJ2-5; tentatively, D is TRBD2 (6 bases). This CDR3 is 15 amino acids long. CDR1 is LNHDA and CDR2 is SQIVND in the germline V gene (reference sequence). Trimming stripped 1 base from V and 1 base from J, with 10 bases between. The CDR3, as DNA: TGTGCCAGTAGTATAGGGGGGACTTTCCAAGAGACCCAGTACTTC. Protein sequence: CASSIGGTFQETQYF.

The rearrangement links TRBV30 to TRBJ1-2; D gene ambiguous. V was clipped by 4 bases and J by 8 bases, with 14 bases between them. This CDR3 region has 12 residues. Germline-derived CDR1 and CDR2 are GTSNPN and SVGIG (reference sequence). CDR3 residues: CAWNTGGQGYTF. CDR3 sequence (DNA): TGTGCCTGGAATACGGGAGGTCAGGGCTACACCTTC.

The V and J genes are TRBV14 and TRBJ1-2, with D uncertain. V dropped 4 bases and J dropped 3 bases, with 15 bases sitting between them. The CDR3 loop spans 15 amino acids. CDR1 and CDR2 from the germline V gene are SGHDN and FVKESK. CDR3 in amino acids: CASSPRMEPDYGYTF. In DNA, the CDR3 is TGTGCCAGCAGCCCGCGCATGGAGCCCGACTATGGCTACACCTTC.

The chain couples TRBV28 to TRBJ1-1, with 7 bases identical to TRBD1. Germline V gene lookup returns CDR1 MDHEN and CDR2 SYDVKM. The CDR3 totals 13 residues. Trimming took 8 bases from V and 4 from J; bases not matched to a gene: 7. The CDR3 bases are TGTGCCAGCGTTAGACAGGGCGGCACTGAAGCTTTCTTT. Translating gives CASVRQGGTEAFF. Supplemented by reference TRBV28 and TRBJ1-1, the full variable domain reads DVKVTQSSRYLVKRTGEKVFLECVQDMDHENMFWYRQDPGLGLRLIYFSYDVKMKEKGDIPEGYSVSREKKERFSLILESASTNQTSMYLCASVRQGGTEAFFGQGTRLTVV.

V and J are TRBV7-2 and TRBJ1-2; D ambiguous. Germline V gene lookup returns CDR1 SGHTA and CDR2 FQGNSA. Trimming took off 2 bases at V and 5 bases at J, with 9 bases between the two ends. The CDR3 runs 13 residues. CDR3 in DNA: TGTGCCAGCAGCTTATGGCGGGGTTATGGCTACACCTTC. Translated: CASSLWRGYGYTF. The full variable domain, its missing parts supplied by reference TRBV7-2 and TRBJ1-2, is GAGVSQSPSNKVTEKGKDVELRCDPISGHTALYWYRQSLGQGLEFLIYFQGNSAPDKSGLPSDRFSAERTGGSVSTLTIQRTQQEDSAVYLCASSLWRGYGYTFGSGTRLTVV.

The chain links TRBV13 to TRBJ2-1, with 12 bases that match TRBD2. In germline, CDR1 is PRHDT, CDR2 FYEKMQ (reference sequence). The V segment lost 4 bases and the J segment 2 bases; nucleotides outside the gene matches: 3. This CDR3 has 16 amino acids. The CDR3 region is CASSSLAGGTYNEQFF. The DNA for the CDR3 is TGTGCCAGCAGCTCCCTAGCGGGAGGGACCTACAATGAGCAGTTCTTC.

The gene calls are TRBV5-6 and TRBJ2-5, with 8 bases matching TRBD1. Germline values: CDR1 SGHDT, CDR2 YYEEEE. V lost 6 bases, J lost 7 bases, and 8 bases stayed unmatched. The CDR3 sequence is 13 residues long. The CDR3 sequence is CASTRTGLRTQYF. Here the CDR3 DNA reads TGTGCCAGCACCAGGACAGGGCTCAGGACCCAGTACTTC.

CDR3 bases: TGTGCCTGGAGTGGGGGCCGCTCTGGGGCCAACGTCCTGACTTTC. This codes for CAWSGGRSGANVLTF. The chain has TRBV30 and TRBJ2-6, with D maybe TRBD1 (5 bases). CDR1 and CDR2 from the germline V gene are GTSNPN and SVGIG (reference sequence). The V end was cut by 1 base, the J end by 0 bases, with 7 bases between. The CDR3 spans 15 residues.

This clone was counted a single time. The V call is TRBV9, the J call TRBJ2-5; 11 nucleotides agree with TRBD2. Germline CDR1 and CDR2: SGDLS and YYNGEE. V dropped 0 bases and J dropped 7; count of bases not matched to a gene: 11. This CDR3 region has 17 residues. The CDR3 sequence is CASSVGVDSGGAGTQYF. CDR3 bases: TGTGCCAGCAGCGTAGGGGTGGATAGCGGGGGGGCTGGGACCCAGTACTTC.

This clone was seen more than once but under ten times. The rearrangement links TRBV6-6 to TRBJ1-2, with 7 bases identical to TRBD1. The CDR3 spans 15 residues. With V trimmed by 6 bases and J by 1 base, 8 bases remained unmatched. The germline gives CDR1 MNHNY, CDR2 SVGAGI (reference sequence). In DNA form, the CDR3 reads TGTGCCAGCAGCTTACCGGGACAGATTAACTATGGCTACACCTTC. It is translated as CASSLPGQINYGYTF.

The chain has TRBV4-3 and TRBJ1-4; 7 bases line up with TRBD1. CDR3 size: 15 residues. Per germline, CDR1 LGHNA and CDR2 YSLEER. V was clipped by 3 bases and J by 7 bases; unmatched bases: 8. CDR3 in amino acids: CASSQSRGAGEKLFF. The CDR3 region has the DNA TGCGCCAGCAGCCAGAGCAGGGGGGCGGGTGAAAAACTGTTTTTT.

The chain carries TRBV5-4 and TRBJ2-7, with 7 bases lining up with TRBD1. Germline V CDR1 and CDR2: SGHNT, YYREEE (reference sequence). This CDR3 has 14 residues. The trim removed 0 bases at V and 0 bases at J, leaving 0 bases unmatched. The CDR3 sequence: CASSLGDSSYEQYF. For the CDR3, the DNA is TGTGCCAGCAGCTTGGGGGACAGCTCCTACGAGCAGTACTTC.

V and J are TRBV11-1 and TRBJ2-2, with TRBD2 identical over 14 bases. V shed 5 bases, J shed 7 bases, and the junction held 9 bases outside the gene matches. The CDR3 consists of 17 residues. Germline CDR1 reads SGHAT; CDR2 reads FQDESV (reference sequence). The chain's CDR3 is CASSPRGLAGAYGELFF. CDR3 sequence (DNA): TGTGCCAGCAGCCCCCGGGGACTAGCGGGAGCTTACGGGGAGCTGTTTTTT.

V and J are TRBV19 and TRBJ2-2, with TRBD2 matching 12 bases. The germline V gene has CDR1 LNHDA and CDR2 SQIVND (reference sequence). The J segment lost 0 bases and the V segment lost 4 bases, leaving 6 bases of the junction unmatched. The CDR3 is made up of 18 amino acids. The CDR3 here is CASSRVRLAGANTGELFF. The CDR3 region has the DNA TGTGCCAGTAGTAGAGTCCGACTAGCGGGGGCGAACACCGGGGAGCTGTTTTTT.

The V gene is TRBV7-6, the J gene TRBJ1-1; D remains ambiguous. The CDR3 loop spans 13 amino acids. V shed 2 bases and J shed 1 base, with 5 bases lying between them. Germline values: CDR1 SGHVS, CDR2 FNYEAQ. Here the CDR3 reads CASSLSGNTEAFF. For the CDR3, the DNA is TGTGCCAGCAGCTTATCAGGGAACACTGAAGCTTTCTTT.

The chain recombines TRBV27 with TRBJ1-2, with D possibly TRBD1 on 6 matching bases. Per the germline V gene, CDR1 is MNHEY and CDR2 is SMNVEV (reference sequence). This CDR3 is 17 amino acids long. Trimming cost V 5 bases and J 4 bases, with 23 bases left between them. CDR3 nucleotide sequence: TGTGCCAGCAGTGACACCCTGGAGGGGGGAGGGGGCTATGGCTACACCTTC. Residues: CASSDTLEGGGGYGYTF.

This clone was recorded a few times. The rearrangement joins TRBV11-2 to TRBJ1-5; D call uncertain. The CDR3 length is 15 residues. Between the trimmed V and J ends, which lost 2 bases and 4 bases, there was a span of 12 bases. CDR1 and CDR2 from the germline V gene are SGHAT and FQNNGV. CDR3 loop: CASSLNPAGNQPQHF. The DNA of the CDR3 is TGTGCCAGCAGCTTAAATCCGGCGGGAAATCAGCCCCAGCATTTT.

The chain carries TRBV27 and TRBJ2-1; no firm D call. Germline loops: CDR1 MNHEY, CDR2 SMNVEV (reference sequence). Trimming left V 0 bases short and J 4 bases short, with 4 bases between. The CDR3 sequence is 13 residues long. Here the CDR3 reads CASSLSLYNEQFF. The CDR3 nucleotides are TGTGCCAGCAGTTTATCGCTATACAATGAGCAGTTCTTC.

The chain combines TRBV4-3 with TRBJ1-5; TRBD1 aligns across 9 bases. The CDR3 has 14 residues. V was pared by 4 bases and J by 5 bases, with 3 bases of the junction left unmatched. Germline values: CDR1 LGHNA, CDR2 YSLEER. The CDR3 DNA reads as TGCGCCAGCAGCCCCCGGACAGGGGATCAGCCCCAGCATTTT. Its protein product is CASSPRTGDQPQHF.